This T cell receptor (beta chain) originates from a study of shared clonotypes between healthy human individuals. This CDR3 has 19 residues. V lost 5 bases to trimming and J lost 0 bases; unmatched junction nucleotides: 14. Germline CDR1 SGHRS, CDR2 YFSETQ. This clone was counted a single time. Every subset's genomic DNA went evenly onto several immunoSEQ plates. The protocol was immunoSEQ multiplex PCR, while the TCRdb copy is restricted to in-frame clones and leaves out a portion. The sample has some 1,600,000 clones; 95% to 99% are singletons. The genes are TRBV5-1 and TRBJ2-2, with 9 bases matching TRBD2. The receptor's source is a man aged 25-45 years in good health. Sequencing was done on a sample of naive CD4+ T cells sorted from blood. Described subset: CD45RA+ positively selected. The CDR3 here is CASSSGLLAGAPNTGELFF. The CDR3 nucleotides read TGCGCCAGCAGTAGTGGCCTCTTAGCGGGAGCCCCGAACACCGGGGAGCTGTTTTTT.